What follows are 14 T cell receptor beta chains derived from one specimen sequenced in a study of T-cell memory formation after mild COVID-19. TCRdb reprocessed the 5' RACE reads with MiXCR, giving one entry per CDR3 protein. The table lists tens of thousands of distinct CDR3 sequences, 6% to 7% of them singletons. The sample taken for sequencing was PBMCs or a T cell subset sorted from them (not recorded which). The receptors here all came from an adult who had mild COVID-19 (a few samples of this study predate the infection). Cell type and time point are not known.

The table lists this clonotype with many counts. The chain carries TRBV2 and TRBJ2-7; 8 bases are shared with TRBD1. Germline-derived CDR1 and CDR2 are SNHLY and FYNNEI. This CDR3 is built from 14 residues. Trimming cost V 6 bases and J 4 bases; bases outside gene matches: 8. This chain's CDR3 is CASSPGTGFYEQYF. CDR3 nucleotide sequence: TGTGCCAGCAGCCCAGGGACAGGCTTTTACGAGCAGTACTTC.

This clonotype was counted between two and nine times. The CDR3 here is CASSIGVHSGANVLTF. The CDR3, as DNA: TGTGCCAGTAGTATAGGGGTTCACTCTGGGGCCAACGTCCTGACTTTC. This rearrangement joins TRBV19 to TRBJ2-6; D unresolved. Germline V gives CDR1 LNHDA, CDR2 SQIVND (reference sequence). There are 16 residues in the CDR3. Trimming pared 1 base from V and 0 bases from J, leaving 7 bases between.

This clonotype was seen ten or more times. J is TRBJ2-1 and V is TRBV11-3; tentatively, D is TRBD2 (7 bases). The V and J ends lost 5 bases and 7 bases respectively, with 18 bases between them. Per germline, CDR1 SGHNT and CDR2 YENEEA. The CDR3 runs 15 residues. In DNA form, the CDR3 reads TGTGCCAGCAGCCCCAGGGGCGGGAGTAGGAATGAGCAGTTCTTC. Protein sequence: CASSPRGGSRNEQFF.

This clonotype was seen repeatedly, ten times or more. The chain employs TRBV4-1 and TRBJ1-5; possible D gene TRBD1, 5 bases. Trimming left V 5 bases short and J 7 bases short, with 12 bases between. Germline CDR1 reads MGHRA; CDR2 reads YSYEKL. The CDR3 extends over 13 amino acids. Here the CDR3 DNA reads TGCGCCAGCAGCGGGGGGGTTTTGCAGCCCCAGCATTTT. Translated, it gives CASSGGVLQPQHF.

This clonotype was counted at least ten times. V and J are TRBV29-1 and TRBJ2-7; perhaps D is TRBD1 or TRBD2 (6 bases each). V lost 7 bases to trimming and J lost 6 bases, with 16 bases between them. Per the germline V gene, CDR1 is SQVTM and CDR2 is ANQGSEA. This CDR3 is 12 amino acids long. CDR3 DNA: TGCAGCGCATTCGGGGGCATGGCCGAGCAGTACTTC. Residues: CSAFGGMAEQYF.

This rearrangement joins TRBV27 to TRBJ1-4; D is ambiguous. Trimming removed 6 bases from V and 0 bases from J, with 11 bases in between. This CDR3 has 15 amino acids. Germline CDR1 reads MNHEY; CDR2 reads SMNVEV (reference sequence). DNA of the CDR3: TGTGCCAGCAGCGCCGACCGATCAACTAATGAAAAACTGTTTTTT. Residues: CASSADRSTNEKLFF.

This rearrangement joins TRBV5-1 to TRBJ2-2; D is possibly TRBD2 (6 bases). The CDR3 is 15 residues long. CDR1 is SGHRS, CDR2 YFSETQ, per germline. Trimming left V 0 bases short and J 2 bases short, with 8 bases between. This CDR3 reads CASSLERVNTGELFF. In DNA, the CDR3 is TGCGCCAGCAGCTTGGAGCGGGTTAACACCGGGGAGCTGTTTTTT.

This chain connects TRBV12-3 or TRBV12-4 to TRBJ2-7; the D is unclear. The CDR3 runs 15 residues. The V end was cut by 6 bases, the J end by 0 bases, with 15 bases between. CDR3 loop: CASSRTTSNSYEQYF. CDR3 nucleotide sequence: TGTGCCAGCAGCCGAACGACAAGTAACTCCTACGAGCAGTACTTC.

This clonotype showed up many times. The CDR3 loop is CASSPLRQGLNTEAFF. CDR3 nucleotide sequence: TGTGCCAGCAGCCCTCTTCGACAGGGCCTTAACACTGAAGCTTTCTTT. The V gene is TRBV5-5, the J gene TRBJ1-1; 7 nucleotides align to TRBD1. This CDR3 is 16 amino acids long. The germline V gene has CDR1 SGHKS and CDR2 YYEKEE (reference sequence). V gave up 4 bases and J gave up 2 bases; unmatched junction bases: 11.

This clonotype was seen many times. The chain joins TRBV7-2 to TRBJ2-3; D uncertain. The length of the CDR3 is 13 residues. V was pared by 2 bases and J by 3 bases, with 6 bases between. CDR1 is SGHTA, CDR2 FQGNSA, per germline. CDR3 nucleotide sequence: TGTGCCAGCAGCTTATGGCTGACAGATACGCAGTATTTT. Protein product: CASSLWLTDTQYF.

The chain recombines TRBV30 with TRBJ1-5, with 7 bases matching TRBD1. The CDR3 length is 14 residues. The germline V gene has CDR1 GTSNPN and CDR2 SVGIG (reference sequence). Germline trimming cut 5 bases from V and 3 bases from J; bases unmatched to any gene: 7. CDR3 sequence: CAWAAGTVNQPQHF. CDR3 DNA: TGTGCCTGGGCCGCCGGGACAGTCAATCAGCCCCAGCATTTT.

The genes are TRBV12-3 or TRBV12-4 and TRBJ2-5; TRBD2 aligns across 8 bases. V trimming: 3 bases; J trimming: 4 bases; junction bases outside the gene matches: 7. CDR3 length: 15 amino acids. The CDR3 DNA sequence: TGTGCCAGCAGTTTTGCCGGGGGGGCCGGAGAGACCCAGTACTTC. As protein: CASSFAGGAGETQYF.

A few counts support this clonotype. The chain carries TRBV4-1 and TRBJ2-1; 8 nucleotides line up with TRBD2. Germline CDR1 is MGHRA and CDR2 is YSYEKL. The CDR3 length is 15 residues. J was trimmed by 9 bases and V by 0 bases; bases with no gene match: 7. CDR3 sequence reads: CASSQDSGGAGEQFF. Here the CDR3 DNA reads TGCGCCAGCAGCCAAGATTCCGGGGGGGCCGGTGAGCAGTTCTTC.

This chain joins TRBV3-1 and TRBJ1-6, with D uncertain. CDR3 size: 14 residues. V lost 1 base, J lost 10 bases, and 11 bases lay in between. Germline V gene data show CDR1 as LGHDT and CDR2 as YNNKEL (reference sequence). The CDR3 loop reads CASSQVGNGSPLHF. CDR3 nucleotides: TGTGCCAGCAGCCAAGTAGGAAACGGATCACCCCTCCACTTT.